The source of this TCR beta chain is a study of beta chain bispecific antibodies for T cell cancers. Germline-derived CDR1 and CDR2 are SGHVS and FQNEAQ. V dropped 5 bases and J dropped 0 bases, with 14 bases sitting between them. The CDR3 is 15 residues long. TCRdb redid the calling of the 5' RACE reads with MiXCR, one entry per CDR3 protein. Among tens of thousands of distinct CDR3 sequences listed, 2% to 2.5% were seen once. Many counts were recorded for this clonotype. No antigen is known for it. Findings and caveats of the study: Normal T cells contributed less of the targeted TRBV signal than the leukemia cells did. After anti-TRBV12 rather than anti-CD19 exposure, TRBV12-3 made up 98.9% less of total TRBV signal. Apart from targeted and closely related genes, other TRBV families appeared unaffected by TRBV-directed bispecific antibodies. TRBV5-6, highly similar to TRBV5-5, is cross-recognized by anti-TRBV5-5 antibody.

T cells were expanded from blood mononuclear cells for three to four days with anti-CD3 OKT3 or CD3/CD28 beads. Cocultures held about 50,000 normal T cells, about 50,000 targets, and bispecific antibody. The sample in question was healthy donor T cells cultured with leukemia cells, obtained from a culture containing a bispecific antibody targeting TCR Vbeta12. The chain uses TRBV7-8 and TRBJ2-7; possible D gene TRBD1, 5 bases. The clonotype originates from a human donor in good health. Some clones in this sample may be carry-over from other donors' samples. The CDR3 DNA follows: TGTGCCAGCAGCCCTCGTCAGGGAACCTCCTACGAGCAGTACTTC. Translating gives CASSPRQGTSYEQYF.